The 2 T cell receptor beta chains in this list originate from one sample, sequenced in a study of blood T cell repertoires in COVID-19. Assay: immunoSEQ multiplex PCR; the TCRdb copy retains only in-frame clones and omits some. The sample has 250,000 or so clones, 90% seen once; the top ten hold over 4%. The sequenced material came from PBMCs or T cells enriched from blood (not recorded which). These receptors were collected from a woman in her 30s with acute COVID-19.

This rearrangement joins TRBV2 to TRBJ2-3; TRBD1 aligns across 7 bases. Trimming took 5 bases from V and 6 from J; bases not matched to a gene: 11. The germline gives CDR1 SNHLY, CDR2 FYNNEI. The CDR3 contains 15 residues. The CDR3, as DNA: TGTGCCAGCAGTCTTAGACAGGGAGAATGGGATACGCAGTATTTT. Encoded protein: CASSLRQGEWDTQYF.

The rearrangement uses TRBV7-3 and TRBJ2-1; 7 bases are a match to TRBD2. This CDR3 has 17 amino acids. Germline assignment: CDR1 SGHTA and CDR2 FQGTGA. J gave up 3 bases and V 2 bases, and 10 bases lay outside the gene matches. This chain's CDR3 is CASSLGAGAEDYNEQFF. The CDR3 coding sequence is TGTGCCAGCAGCTTAGGGGCGGGAGCGGAGGACTACAATGAGCAGTTCTTC.